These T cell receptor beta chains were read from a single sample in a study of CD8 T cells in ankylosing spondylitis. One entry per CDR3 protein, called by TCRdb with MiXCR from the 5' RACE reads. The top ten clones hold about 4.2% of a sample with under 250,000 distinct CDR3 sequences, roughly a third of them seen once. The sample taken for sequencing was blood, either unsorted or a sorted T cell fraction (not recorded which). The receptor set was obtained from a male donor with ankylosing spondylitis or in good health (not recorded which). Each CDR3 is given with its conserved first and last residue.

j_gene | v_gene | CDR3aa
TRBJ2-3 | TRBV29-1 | CSVAGTASSTDTQYF
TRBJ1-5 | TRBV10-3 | CAPYGGRPSNQPQHF
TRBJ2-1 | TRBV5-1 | CASSLVGGPRYEQFF
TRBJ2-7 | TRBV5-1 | CASSPAPSQASEQYF
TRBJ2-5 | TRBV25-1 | CASSEYSGVEETQYF
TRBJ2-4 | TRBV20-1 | CSAPRQTYKNIQYF
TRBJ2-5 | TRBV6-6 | CASSRGAVETQYF
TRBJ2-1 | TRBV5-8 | CASSLSWVGGDNEQFF
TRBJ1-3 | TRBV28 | CASSLRFSGNTIYF
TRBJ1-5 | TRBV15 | CATSRHSSQPQHF
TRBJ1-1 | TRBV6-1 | CASRSWSMGGALGVTEAFF
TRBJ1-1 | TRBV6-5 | CASSYSTVSGTNTEAFF
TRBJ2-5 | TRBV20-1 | CSASTGTVKETQYF
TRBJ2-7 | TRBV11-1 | CASSLDGGSYEQYF
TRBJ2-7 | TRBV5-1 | CASSWDWSPFYEQYF
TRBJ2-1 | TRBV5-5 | CASSELAGAYNEQFF
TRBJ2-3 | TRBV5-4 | CASSHTTGPGTDTQYF
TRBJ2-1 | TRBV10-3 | CAISVSGGSYNEQFF
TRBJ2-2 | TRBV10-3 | CATGQGANTGELFF
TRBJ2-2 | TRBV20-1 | CSARVGGGGTGELFF
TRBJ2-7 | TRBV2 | CASSDLSDLEQYF
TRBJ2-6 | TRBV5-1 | CASMGGRSSGANVLTF
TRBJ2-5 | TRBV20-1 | CSARGGGRGETQYF
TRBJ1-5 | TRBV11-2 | CASPGAGSNQPQHF
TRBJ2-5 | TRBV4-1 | CASSLQRSGWETQYF
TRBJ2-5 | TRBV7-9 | CASQLRDSRQETQYF
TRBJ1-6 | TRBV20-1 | CSAIRHSQSSPLHF